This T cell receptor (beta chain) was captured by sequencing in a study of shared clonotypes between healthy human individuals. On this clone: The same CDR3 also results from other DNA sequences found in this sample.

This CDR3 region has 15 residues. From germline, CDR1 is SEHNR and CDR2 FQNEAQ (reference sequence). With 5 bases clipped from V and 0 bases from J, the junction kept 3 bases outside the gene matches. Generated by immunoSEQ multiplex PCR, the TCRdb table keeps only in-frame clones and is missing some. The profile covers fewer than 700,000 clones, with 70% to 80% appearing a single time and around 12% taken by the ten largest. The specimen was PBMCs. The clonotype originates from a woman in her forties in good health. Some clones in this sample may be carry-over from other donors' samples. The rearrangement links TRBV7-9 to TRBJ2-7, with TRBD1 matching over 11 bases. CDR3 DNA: TGTGCCAGCAGCCCAGGGACAGGGGGCTCCTACGAGCAGTACTTC. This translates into CASSPGTGGSYEQYF.